The next 28 T cell receptor beta chains were all read from a single sample in a study of blood T cells in healthy people across ages. A second PCR, run for roughly 7 to 11 cycles, used a sample-barcoded 5' primer plus a J-beta primer mix. TCRdb analysed the 5' RACE reads with MiXCR anew, one entry per CDR3 protein. The sample carries fewer than 950,000 distinct CDR3 sequences, about 53% recorded once. Sequencing input: blood. These receptors came from a man older than 75 in good health.

The chain links TRBV7-9 to TRBJ1-4; D gene uncertain. The CDR3 covers 13 residues. CDR1 SEHNR and CDR2 FQNEAQ come from the germline V gene (reference sequence). The V and J ends lost 4 bases and 7 bases respectively, with 10 bases between them. Here the CDR3 reads CASSSAIGEKLFF. CDR3 sequence (DNA): TGTGCCAGCAGCTCAGCGATTGGTGAAAAACTGTTTTTT.

This clonotype has only one observation. The junction departs from the called germline gene at one end, perhaps through a read error. The genes are TRBV5-5 and TRBJ2-6; no clear D gene. This CDR3 spans 15 amino acids. Germline CDR1 is SGHKS and CDR2 is YYEKEE (reference sequence). CDR3 sequence (DNA): TGTGCCGGCAGCTTGGCGAACTCTGGGGCCAACGTCCTGACTTTC. Its translation: CAGSLANSGANVLTF.

This clonotype was detected a few times. V gene TRBV5-6 combines with J gene TRBJ2-1, with D perhaps TRBD1 (5 bases). This CDR3 spans 13 amino acids. Trimming took off 7 bases at V and 9 bases at J, with 17 bases between the two ends. Looked up from germline, CDR1 is SGHDT and CDR2 is YYEEEE. The CDR3 nucleotides read TGTGCCAGCGCCCGGTGGCAGGGTGGTGAGCAGTTCTTC. This codes for CASARWQGGEQFF.

The CDR3 loop is CASSQEGISGHNEQFF. The CDR3, as DNA: TGTGCCAGCAGCCAAGAAGGCATTAGCGGGCACAATGAGCAGTTCTTC. The chain couples TRBV3-1 to TRBJ2-1, with 7 bases that match TRBD2. The CDR3 has 16 amino acids. Per germline, CDR1 LGHDT and CDR2 YNNKEL (reference sequence). V lost 0 bases and J lost 5; bases outside the gene matches: 7.

This clonotype was found a few times. The rearrangement uses TRBV24-1 and TRBJ2-1; D gene unclear. This CDR3 has 14 residues. CDR1 and CDR2 from the germline V gene are KGHDR and SFDVKD. The V end was cut by 0 bases, the J end by 8 bases, with 10 bases between. The CDR3 here is CATSDLDLRDEQFF. In nucleotides, the CDR3 is TGTGCCACCAGTGATTTGGACCTCAGAGATGAGCAGTTCTTC.

The V call is TRBV7-2, the J call TRBJ1-1; 7 bases are a match to TRBD1. The CDR3 covers 14 residues. From germline, CDR1 is SGHTA and CDR2 FQGNSA. The ends lost 6 bases at V and 4 bases at J; junction bases unmatched: 8. The CDR3 sequence is CASSLRGGITEAFF. The CDR3 nucleotides are TGTGCCAGCAGTCTCAGGGGGGGGATCACTGAAGCTTTCTTT.

The chain employs TRBV12-3 or TRBV12-4 and TRBJ1-5; no clear D. CDR3 length: 15 residues. V was shortened by 4 bases and J by 5 bases, with 15 bases between the two germline ends. The CDR3 DNA reads as TGTGCCAGCAGTTCCAACATCGGGAACGATCAGCCCCAGCATTTT. This translates into CASSSNIGNDQPQHF.

The chain links TRBV6-2 or TRBV6-3 to TRBJ2-3; no reliable D call. Germline V gene lookup returns CDR1 MNHEY and CDR2 SVGEGT. The CDR3 sequence is 11 residues long. Deletions cut 8 bases from V and 6 bases from J, with 9 bases between. The CDR3 region has the DNA TGTGCCAGCGGCCTTGGGGATACGCAGTATTTT. Its protein product is CASGLGDTQYF.

This clonotype was seen only a few times. This chain uses TRBV12-3 or TRBV12-4 with TRBJ2-7; perhaps TRBD2 as D (6 bases). This CDR3 is built from 14 residues. V lost 5 bases to trimming and J lost 4 bases, with 15 bases between them. In nucleotides, the CDR3 is TGTGCCAGCAGTGTCTCTGCGGGAAGATACGAGCAGTACTTC. This encodes CASSVSAGRYEQYF.

The CDR3 DNA sequence: TGTGCCACCAGTGAATCTGATGGGAGCTCCTACAATGAGCAGTTCTTC. Protein product: CATSESDGSSYNEQFF. This chain uses TRBV24-1 with TRBJ2-1, with D perhaps TRBD2 (5 bases). Trimming stripped 4 bases from V and 0 bases from J, with 12 bases between. Germline V gene sequence: CDR1 KGHDR, CDR2 SFDVKD. The CDR3 sequence is 16 residues long.

In its sample, this clonotype was seen a few times. This sequence joins TRBV18 and TRBJ2-1, with 10 nucleotides matching TRBD2. J lost 7 bases, V lost 6 bases, and 12 bases had no gene match. The CDR3 sequence is 16 residues long. Germline V CDR1 and CDR2: KGHSH, LQKENI. CDR3 nucleotides: TGTGCCAGCTCCGTCCTAGCGGGAGTGGAAGGGAATGAGCAGTTCTTC. Protein: CASSVLAGVEGNEQFF.

J is TRBJ2-4 and V is TRBV28; TRBD1 agrees at 8 bases. Judging by the DNA end, TRBJ2-7 fits better; the J call may be wrong. Germline V gene data show CDR1 as MDHEN and CDR2 as SYDVKM. The CDR3 totals 13 residues. This chain's CDR3 is CASRRTGYYEQYF. The CDR3 region has the DNA TGTGCCAGCAGGCGGACAGGGTACTACGAGCAGTACTTC.

This CDR3 reads CASSQGGAGAFF. DNA for the CDR3: TGTGCCAGCAGCCAAGGTGGCGCAGGGGCTTTCTTT. This chain connects TRBV3-1 to TRBJ1-1; a possible D gene is TRBD1 (5 bases). The germline CDR1 and CDR2 sequences are LGHDT and YNNKEL (reference sequence). This CDR3 comprises 12 residues. Trimming took 1 base from V and 11 from J, leaving 11 bases between them.

The V gene is TRBV12-3 or TRBV12-4, the J gene TRBJ2-3, with 11 bases matching TRBD2. Trimming cost V 1 base and J 14 bases; bases outside gene matches: 17. The length of the CDR3 is 17 residues. CDR3 protein: CASSLGTTSGTGRDAYF. Written as DNA, the CDR3 is TGTGCCAGCAGTTTAGGCACGACTAGCGGGACGGGAAGAGACGCGTATTTT.

This clonotype has just a few counts. The chain combines TRBV29-1 with TRBJ2-5; TRBD2 is a possible D gene (5 bases). Germline CDR1 reads SQVTM; CDR2 reads ANQGSEA. The CDR3 is 11 residues long. Trimming removed 1 base from V and 11 bases from J, with 11 bases in between. CDR3: CSVEGRREQYF. The CDR3 DNA follows: TGCAGCGTTGAAGGAAGAAGGGAGCAGTACTTC.

The chain recombines TRBV3-1 with TRBJ2-1, with 9 bases matching TRBD2. The CDR3 is 14 residues long. V lost 4 bases, J lost 6 bases, and 4 bases stayed unmatched. CDR1 and CDR2 (germline): LGHDT, YNNKEL (reference sequence). DNA for the CDR3: TGTGCCAGCAGCCGGGGAGCGGGAGGCAATGAGCAGTTCTTC. Translation gives CASSRGAGGNEQFF.

A few counts support this clonotype. The chain combines TRBV20-1 with TRBJ2-7; D call uncertain. This CDR3 has 13 residues. The germline gives CDR1 DFQATT, CDR2 SNEGSKA (reference sequence). The V end was cut by 6 bases, the J end by 1 base, with 13 bases between. CDR3 in amino acids: CSALSLVSYEQYF. The CDR3 DNA is TGCAGTGCCCTCAGCCTCGTGTCCTACGAGCAGTACTTC.

The table lists this clonotype with a few counts. The chain has TRBV5-1 and TRBJ2-1, with D unclear. V was clipped by 1 base and J by 6 bases, with 8 bases between them. This CDR3 has 13 amino acids. CDR1 is SGHRS, CDR2 YFSETQ, per germline. The CDR3 spells CASSLPGVNEQFF. In nucleotides, the CDR3 is TGCGCCAGCAGCTTGCCAGGCGTCAATGAGCAGTTCTTC. The full variable domain, rest sourced from reference TRBV5-1 and TRBJ2-1, is KAGVTQTPRYLIKTRGQQVTLSCSPISGHRSVSWYQQTPGQGLQFLFEYFSETQRNKGNFPGRFSGRQFSNSRSEMNVSTLELGDSALYLCASSLPGVNEQFFGPGTRLTVL.

The chain carries TRBV29-1 and TRBJ1-4; weak D call: TRBD1 (5 bases). V was cut by 7 bases and J by 8 bases, with 14 bases left in between. The CDR3 is made up of 12 amino acids. Germline V CDR1 and CDR2: SQVTM, ANQGSEA. CDR3 in DNA: TGCAGCGGGCGGGGCTCGGGAGAAAAACTGTTTTTT. As protein: CSGRGSGEKLFF.

This clonotype was counted only a few times. The J gene is TRBJ2-3, the V gene TRBV2, with 8 bases that match TRBD1. This CDR3 comprises 15 residues. Germline trimming cut 2 bases from V and 1 base from J; bases unmatched to any gene: 2. Germline V gives CDR1 SNHLY, CDR2 FYNNEI. The CDR3 region is CASSEQGAGTDTQYF. DNA for the CDR3: TGTGCCAGCAGTGAACAGGGGGCTGGCACAGATACGCAGTATTTT.

This chain uses TRBV7-3 with TRBJ1-6; TRBD1 matches at 7 bases. Germline V CDR1 and CDR2: SGHTA, FQGTGA. The CDR3 runs 15 residues. The trim removed 2 bases at V and 5 bases at J, leaving 3 bases unmatched. The CDR3 reads CASSLSGQHNSPLHF. Here the CDR3 DNA reads TGTGCCAGCAGCTTATCGGGACAGCATAATTCACCCCTCCACTTT. Full variable domain (missing parts from reference TRBV7-3 and TRBJ1-6): GAGVSQTPSNKVTEKGKYVELRCDPISGHTALYWYRQSLGQGPEFLIYFQGTGAADDSGLPNDRFFAVRPEGSVSTLKIQRTERGDSAVYLCASSLSGQHNSPLHFGNGTRLTVT.

This clonotype was seen a handful of times. The chain couples TRBV20-1 to TRBJ2-3; the match to TRBD2 covers 13 bases. V lost 1 base and J lost 14; bases outside the gene matches: 15. In germline, CDR1 is DFQATT, CDR2 SNEGSKA (reference sequence). The CDR3 spans 16 residues. The CDR3 spells CSARATSGRRHRYAYF. CDR3 bases: TGCAGTGCTAGAGCGACTAGCGGGAGGAGGCACAGATACGCGTATTTT.

The chain couples TRBV6-1 to TRBJ2-5; D call uncertain. Trimming took 5 bases from V and 2 from J, leaving 21 bases between them. Germline values: CDR1 MNHNS, CDR2 SASEGT. The CDR3 has 17 residues. Written as DNA, the CDR3 is TGTGCCAGCAGTATGAGACCGGGCGTACGGCATCAAGAGACCCAGTACTTC. Its protein product is CASSMRPGVRHQETQYF.

This clonotype was counted a few times. This chain links TRBV19 with TRBJ2-1; 8 positions match TRBD1. Germline V gives CDR1 LNHDA, CDR2 SQIVND (reference sequence). The J segment lost 7 bases and the V segment lost 1 base, leaving 12 bases of the junction unmatched. The CDR3 runs 17 residues. The CDR3: CASSIALVRGHRNEQFF. As DNA, the CDR3 is TGTGCCAGTAGTATAGCGCTTGTCAGGGGGCATAGGAATGAGCAGTTCTTC.

The chain combines TRBV6-6 with TRBJ2-2; the D gene is possibly TRBD2 (7 bases). Germline V gene data show CDR1 as MNHNY and CDR2 as SVGAGI (reference sequence). The CDR3 has 14 residues. V lost 2 bases to trimming and J lost 6 bases, with 10 bases between them. The chain's CDR3 is CASSYRGGSGELFF. The CDR3 nucleotides read TGTGCCAGCAGTTACAGGGGGGGCTCCGGGGAGCTGTTTTTT.

J is TRBJ2-5 and V is TRBV3-1, with 8 bases matching TRBD1. Germline V gene sequence: CDR1 LGHDT, CDR2 YNNKEL (reference sequence). The trim removed 5 bases at V and 9 bases at J, leaving 5 bases unmatched. This CDR3 is 12 amino acids long. As DNA, the CDR3 is TGTGCCAGCAGCGCGACAGGGGAGGCCCAGTACTTC. Its translation: CASSATGEAQYF.

CDR3 protein: CSASPRGEQFF. CDR3 nucleotide sequence: TGCAGTGCTAGCCCGAGGGGTGAGCAGTTCTTC. The chain combines TRBV20-1 with TRBJ2-1; D assignment may be TRBD1 or TRBD2 (5 bases each). The V gene lost 3 bases and the J gene lost 9 bases, with 9 bases spanning the gap. CDR1 is DFQATT and CDR2 is SNEGSKA in the germline V gene (reference sequence). This CDR3 spans 11 amino acids.

The chain links TRBV6-6 to TRBJ2-2; 8 nucleotides line up with TRBD1. J gave up 1 base and V 9 bases, and 4 bases lay outside the gene matches. There are 14 residues in the CDR3. CDR1 is MNHNY and CDR2 is SVGAGI in the germline V gene (reference sequence). The CDR3 sequence is CASHGQGNTGELFF. The CDR3 nucleotides read TGTGCCAGTCACGGACAGGGGAACACCGGGGAGCTGTTTTTT.